This T cell receptor beta chain was obtained from a study of cytomegalovirus exposure and HLA in healthy donors. Findings of the study overall: It was assumed in the presence/absence analyses that sequencing depth was roughly uniform across donors. Most TCR sequences were seen very rarely across donors, but some public TCRs occurred in many.

Details on this clone: Its specificity is unknown.

This CDR3 spans 17 amino acids. Germline-derived CDR1 and CDR2 are MDHEN and SYDVKM. Trimming cost V 4 bases and J 2 bases; bases outside gene matches: 8. The PCR had 60 Vbeta and 13 Jbeta primers. Clones were sequenced by immunoSEQ multiplex PCR, and TCRdb holds only the in-frame ones, with some missing. Of around 200,000 clones listed, nearly 80% are singletons. Sequencing was carried out using PBMCs. The TCR comes from a male donor in good health and CMV-seronegative. The chain carries TRBV28 and TRBJ2-7, with TRBD2 matching over 13 bases. The CDR3 DNA sequence: TGTGCCAGCAGTTCGCCGGGACTAGCGGGGAGAACCTACGAGCAGTACTTC. It translates to CASSSPGLAGRTYEQYF.